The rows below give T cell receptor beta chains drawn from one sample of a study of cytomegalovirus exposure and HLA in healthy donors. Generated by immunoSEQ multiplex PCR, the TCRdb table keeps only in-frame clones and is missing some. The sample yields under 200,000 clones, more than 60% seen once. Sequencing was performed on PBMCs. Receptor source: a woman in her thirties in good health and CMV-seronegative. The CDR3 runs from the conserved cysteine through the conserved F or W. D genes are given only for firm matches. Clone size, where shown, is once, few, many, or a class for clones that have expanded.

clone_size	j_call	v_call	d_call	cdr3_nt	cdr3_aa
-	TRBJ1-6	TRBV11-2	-	TGTGCCAGCCGCCAGGGATCCTATAATTCACCCCTCCACTTT	CASRQGSYNSPLHF
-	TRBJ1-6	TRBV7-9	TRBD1	TGTGCCAGCAGCTTGGTCGGACAGGTCGGTAATTCACCCCTCCACTTT	CASSLVGQVGNSPLHF
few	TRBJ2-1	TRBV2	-	TGTGCCAGCAGTTGGACAAGGACCGACGTGTATCCCAATGAGCAGTTCTTC	CASSWTRTDVYPNEQFF
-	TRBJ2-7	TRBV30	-	TGTGCCTGGAGTGGAGGGTCCTACGAGCAGTACTTC	CAWSGGSYEQYF
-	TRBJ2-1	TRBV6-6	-	TGTGCCAGCAGTTACTACCGGGATGGGGTTTTGATTGAGCAGTTCTTC	CASSYYRDGVLIEQFF
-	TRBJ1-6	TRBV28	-	TGTGCCAGCAGTTCCCGGACAGAGACCTATAATTCACCCCTCCACTTT	CASSSRTETYNSPLHF
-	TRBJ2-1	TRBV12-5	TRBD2	TGTGCTAGTGTCCTTAGCGGGGGCCCTTACAATGAGCAGTTCTTC	CASVLSGGPYNEQFF
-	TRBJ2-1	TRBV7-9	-	TGTGCCAGCAGCCTGGACTTGGGATCCTACAATGAGCAGTTCTTC	CASSLDLGSYNEQFF
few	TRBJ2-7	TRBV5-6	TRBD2	TGTGCCAGCAGCTTAGCGGGGGCGGTCTACGAGCAGTACTTC	CASSLAGAVYEQYF
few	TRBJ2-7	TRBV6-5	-	TGTGCCAGCAGTTACCTGACGGGCGAGCAGTACTTC	CASSYLTGEQYF
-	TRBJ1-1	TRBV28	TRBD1	TGTGCCAGCACTCGACAGGGGGGGTTAGACGGTGAAGCTTTCTTT	CASTRQGGLDGEAFF
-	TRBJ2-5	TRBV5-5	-	TGTGCCAGCAGCTTAAGGACAGACCAAGAGACCCAGTACTTC	CASSLRTDQETQYF
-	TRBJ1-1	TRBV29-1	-	TGCAGCGTTGAAGGCTACGGAACAGGACGGCAAGGAGCTTTCTTT	CSVEGYGTGRQGAFF
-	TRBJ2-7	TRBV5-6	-	TGTGCCAGCAGCTTGATGCTGGGGGCAACAACCTACGAGCAGTACTTC	CASSLMLGATTYEQYF
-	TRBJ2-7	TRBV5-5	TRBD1	TGTGCCAGCAGCTTGGATTGGGACAGATTCTACGAGCAGTACTTC	CASSLDWDRFYEQYF
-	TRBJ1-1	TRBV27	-	TGTGCCAGCAGTTTATCCGTTTGGAACACTGAAGCTTTCTTT	CASSLSVWNTEAFF
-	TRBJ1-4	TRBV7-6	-	TGTGCCAGCAGCTTAAGGGATCTCAGGGCGACTAATGAAAAACTGTTTTTT	CASSLRDLRATNEKLFF
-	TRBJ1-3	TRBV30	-	TGTGCCTGGAGTGCAAGGAGGCCCGGCTCTGGAAACACCATATATTTT	CAWSARRPGSGNTIYF
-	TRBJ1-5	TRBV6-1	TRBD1	TGTGCCAGCAGCAGGGACAGGGGGAATCAGCCCCAGCATTTT	CASSRDRGNQPQHF
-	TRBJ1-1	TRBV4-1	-	TGCGCCAGCAGCCGCGCGGGGTTGGTTTTCAACACTGAAGCTTTCTTT	CASSRAGLVFNTEAFF
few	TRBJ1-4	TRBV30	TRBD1	TGTGCCTTCAACCGGGACAGTAATGAAAAACTGTTTTTT	CAFNRDSNEKLFF
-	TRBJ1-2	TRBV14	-	TGTGCCAGCAGCCAAGATCTGACAGGTCTTGGTGGCTACACCTTC	CASSQDLTGLGGYTF
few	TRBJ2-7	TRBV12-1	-	TGTGCCAGCAGCTTTCGGGTGGCGGGGGCCTCCTACGAGCAGTACTTC	CASSFRVAGASYEQYF
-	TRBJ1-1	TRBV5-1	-	TGCGCCAGCAGCGAGGGATATTGGGGGAACACTGAAGCTTTCTTT	CASSEGYWGNTEAFF
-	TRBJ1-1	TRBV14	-	TGTGCCAGCAGCCAAGGAGGGTTTGAAGCTTTCTTT	CASSQGGFEAFF
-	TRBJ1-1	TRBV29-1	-	TGCAGCGTCGTACTTGTCGGGACACCAAACACTGAAGCTTTCTTT	CSVVLVGTPNTEAFF
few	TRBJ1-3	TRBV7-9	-	TGTGCCAGCAGCTTCCCGGCGACAGGCTCTTCTGGAAACACCATATATTTT	CASSFPATGSSGNTIYF
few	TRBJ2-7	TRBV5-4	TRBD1	TGTGCCAGCAGCTTGCGTGGGACAGCCTACGAGCAGTACTTC	CASSLRGTAYEQYF
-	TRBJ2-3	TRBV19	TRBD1	TGTGCCAGTAGTATCGAAGCAGGGGGCGGAGATACGCAGTATTTT	CASSIEAGGGDTQYF
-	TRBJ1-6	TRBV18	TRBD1	TGTGCCAGCTCACTTGACAGGGACGTTTCACCCCTCCACTTT	CASSLDRDVSPLHF